The 21 T cell receptor beta chains in this list originate from one sample, sequenced in a study of molecular identifiers for immune sequencing clone quantification. TCRdb reanalysed the PCR reads using MiXCR and keeps one entry per CDR3 protein. This table holds around 480,000 distinct CDR3 sequences, 20% to 25% found once. Sequencing was done on a sample of naive CD8+ T cells from blood, with Jurkat cell RNA spiked in. Indicated subset: FACS-sorted CD8+CD4-CCR7+CD45RA+ naive T cells. The receptors stem from a human donor in good health. Some libraries in this study had Jurkat cell RNA spiked in.

There are many counts of this clonotype. V usage is TRBV6-2 or TRBV6-3 and J usage is TRBJ1-1, with a weak D call TRBD1 (5 bases). V was shortened by 6 bases and J by 1 base, with 15 bases between the two germline ends. Germline V lookup: CDR1 MNHEY, CDR2 SVGEGT. The length of the CDR3 is 15 residues. For the CDR3, the DNA is TGTGCCAGCAGGCAGACAAGGGGATCGAACACTGAAGCTTTCTTT. It is translated as CASRQTRGSNTEAFF.

This clonotype has a count of ten or more. The rearrangement joins TRBV2 to TRBJ1-1, with D possibly being TRBD1 (5 bases). Germline CDR1 and CDR2: SNHLY and FYNNEI. CDR3 length equals 11 residues. V lost 4 bases to trimming and J lost 10 bases, with 10 bases between them. The CDR3 reads CASSVGVRAFF. The CDR3 DNA is TGTGCCAGCAGTGTGGGGGTAAGAGCTTTCTTT.

This clonotype was observed a handful of times. The chain couples TRBV6-1 to TRBJ1-1, with a weak D call TRBD1 (6 bases). The germline gives CDR1 MNHNS, CDR2 SASEGT. This CDR3 contains 14 residues. Trimming stripped 0 bases from V and 2 bases from J, with 7 bases between. In DNA, the CDR3 is TGTGCCAGCAGTGAAGCGGGGACAAACACTGAAGCTTTCTTT. This codes for CASSEAGTNTEAFF.

The V and J genes are TRBV27 and TRBJ2-3, with 13 nucleotides matching TRBD2. CDR1 and CDR2 from the germline V gene are MNHEY and SMNVEV (reference sequence). Trimming removed 9 bases from V and 2 bases from J; junction bases left unmatched: 5. The CDR3 runs 15 residues. The CDR3 sequence: CASGLAGAYTDTQYF. CDR3 DNA sequence: TGTGCCAGTGGACTAGCGGGAGCCTACACAGATACGCAGTATTTT.

The chain has TRBV20-1 and TRBJ2-1; D remains unclear. CDR3 size: 14 residues. V was pared by 0 bases and J by 5 bases, with 11 bases between. Germline-derived CDR1 and CDR2 are DFQATT and SNEGSKA (reference sequence). The CDR3 coding sequence is TGCAGTGCTAGAGAGCCCTGGTCGGACAATGAGCAGTTCTTC. Its translation is CSAREPWSDNEQFF.

This clonotype turned up a few times. The chain couples TRBV6-6 to TRBJ1-2; D is ambiguous. Germline-derived CDR1 and CDR2 are MNHNY and SVGAGI (reference sequence). There are 13 residues in the CDR3. Trimming left V 4 bases short and J 8 bases short, with 14 bases between. CDR3 nucleotides: TGTGCCAGCAGTTCCGGGCCACACGAAGGCTACACCTTC. Protein product: CASSSGPHEGYTF.

This clonotype showed up just a few times. V usage is TRBV4-3 and J usage is TRBJ2-7; 8 bases line up with TRBD1. The CDR3 spans 15 residues. In germline, CDR1 is LGHNA, CDR2 YSLEER. Germline trimming cut 4 bases from V and 2 bases from J; bases unmatched to any gene: 7. The CDR3 region is CASSPRRDRPYEQYF. DNA for the CDR3: TGCGCCAGCAGCCCAAGAAGGGACAGGCCCTACGAGCAGTACTTC.

For this clonotype: Just one base apart from a much larger clone, this may be a read error. In this CDR3 the conserved last residue, phenylalanine or tryptophan, is missing, so a read error is likely. This sequence joins TRBV4-1 and TRBJ1-5, with D possibly TRBD1 on 6 matching bases. CDR3 length: 18 residues. Trimming stripped 1 base from V and 0 bases from J, with 16 bases between. CDR1 and CDR2 (germline): MGHRA, YSYEKL. CDR3: CASSQGGLGGLSNQPQHL. CDR3 nucleotides: TGCGCCAGCAGCCAAGGGGGATTAGGGGGGCTTAGCAATCAGCCCCAGCATCTT.

Worth noting for this clonotype: Possible read error: a much larger clone is one base away. The chain uses TRBV10-3 and TRBJ2-7; D not certain. This CDR3 comprises 14 residues. CDR1 is ENHRY, CDR2 SYGVKD, per germline. CDR3 residues: CAISEPNRFYERYF. Written as DNA, the CDR3 is TGTGCCATCAGTGAGCCGAACCGTTTCTACGAGCGGTACTTC.

This clonotype appeared many times. The chain joins TRBV7-9 to TRBJ2-4, with D perhaps matching TRBD1 or TRBD2 (5 bases each). Germline V CDR1 and CDR2: SEHNR, FQNEAQ (reference sequence). The CDR3 has 15 residues. V lost 6 bases to trimming and J lost 5 bases, with 17 bases between them. In DNA form, the CDR3 reads TGTGCCAGCAGTCCTTCGTGGGGGTGGCAAAACATTCAGTACTTC. This gives the protein CASSPSWGWQNIQYF.

This clonotype has a handful of counts. The chain combines TRBV12-3 or TRBV12-4 with TRBJ2-3; perhaps D is TRBD1 or TRBD2 (6 bases each). The CDR3 loop spans 15 amino acids. Deletions cut 2 bases from V and 5 bases from J, with 14 bases between. The CDR3 sequence is CASSLILGGQDTQYF. CDR3 DNA: TGTGCCAGCAGTTTAATTTTGGGGGGCCAAGATACGCAGTATTTT.

This clonotype was observed at least ten times. The chain's CDR3 is CASSKAPPGHGNTIYF. The CDR3 nucleotides read TGTGCCAGCAGCAAAGCGCCCCCCGGACACGGAAACACCATATATTTT. The chain combines TRBV21-1 with TRBJ1-3; the listed D gene, TRBD1, was not tested against the DNA. TRBV21-1 has pseudogene status. The CDR3 is 16 residues long.

For this clonotype: This CDR3 fails to terminate in the conserved phenylalanine or tryptophan, so it likely reflects a read error. V is TRBV7-6 and J is TRBJ2-5; 8 positions agree with TRBD2. Germline CDR1 reads SGHVS; CDR2 reads FNYEAQ. This CDR3 is built from 15 residues. V lost 0 bases and J lost 4; bases outside the gene matches: 4. CDR3 loop: CASSLARGAGETQYL. The CDR3, as DNA: TGTGCCAGCAGCTTAGCGCGGGGGGCGGGAGAGACCCAGTACCTC.

Note on this clonotype: This could be a read error, since a much larger clone is one nucleotide away. The V and J genes are TRBV5-3 and TRBJ1-1; possibly TRBD1 for D (6 bases). TRBV5-3 is treated as an ORF (open reading frame) with a function not yet certain. The CDR3 is made up of 14 amino acids. This chain's CDR3 is CTSSADSMNTEAFF. DNA of the CDR3: TGTACCAGCAGCGCGGACAGCATGAACACTGAAGCTTTCTTT.

This clonotype has a count of ten or more. The CDR3 DNA sequence: TGTGCCAGCAGCCCGACGGACAGAGACCAAGAGACCCAGTACTTC. This encodes CASSPTDRDQETQYF. This sequence joins TRBV7-9 and TRBJ2-5, with D maybe TRBD1 (6 bases). Trimming left V 5 bases short and J 0 bases short, with 13 bases between. The germline V gene has CDR1 SEHNR and CDR2 FQNEAQ (reference sequence). The CDR3 has 15 residues.

The rearrangement joins TRBV28 to TRBJ1-5; D is unclear. V was shortened by 3 bases and J by 0 bases, with 12 bases between the two germline ends. The CDR3 totals 16 residues. The germline V gene has CDR1 MDHEN and CDR2 SYDVKM. The CDR3 reads CASSLRQSPSNQPQHF. CDR3 sequence (DNA): TGTGCCAGCAGTTTGCGGCAAAGCCCTAGCAATCAGCCCCAGCATTTT. The variable domain in full, completed from reference TRBV28 and TRBJ1-5, reads DVKVTQSSRYLVKRTGEKVFLECVQDMDHENMFWYRQDPGLGLRLIYFSYDVKMKEKGDIPEGYSVSREKKERFSLILESASTNQTSMYLCASSLRQSPSNQPQHFGDGTRLSIL.

This clonotype was observed at least ten times. The chain employs TRBV12-3 or TRBV12-4 and TRBJ2-5; unclear D gene. V lost 1 base, J lost 9 bases, and 18 bases lay in between. The CDR3 covers 15 residues. For the CDR3, the DNA is TGTGCCAGCAGTTTAGTTCTCGCCATTGCCGCGGCCCAGTACTTC. This gives the protein CASSLVLAIAAAQYF.

On this clonotype itself: A junction end diverges from the germline sequence, so it may reflect a read error. The V gene is TRBV5-1, the J gene TRBJ2-1; no clear D gene. This CDR3 contains 13 residues. CDR1 is SGHRS and CDR2 is YFSETQ in the germline V gene. CDR3 sequence: CVSSLAFGNEQFF. CDR3 DNA: TGCGTCAGCAGCTTGGCATTTGGCAATGAGCAGTTCTTC.

The chain carries TRBV20-1 and TRBJ2-3; TRBD2 matches at 14 bases. Germline V gene lookup returns CDR1 DFQATT and CDR2 SNEGSKA (reference sequence). V lost 3 bases and J lost 4; bases outside the gene matches: 9. The CDR3 loop spans 17 amino acids. As DNA, the CDR3 is TGCAGTGCTAGGGGGACTAGCGGGAGTAGGGGGGCAGATACGCAGTATTTT. This gives the protein CSARGTSGSRGADTQYF.

This clonotype was observed a handful of times. This rearrangement joins TRBV15 to TRBJ2-1; no clear D gene. The CDR3 has 15 residues. Germline-derived CDR1 and CDR2 are LNHNV and YYDKDF (reference sequence). Trimming pared 0 bases from V and 3 bases from J, leaving 9 bases between. The CDR3 bases are TGTGCCACCAGCAGAGAATGGGAACACTACAATGAGCAGTTCTTC. As protein: CATSREWEHYNEQFF.

Only a few counts were recorded for this clonotype. The V gene is TRBV29-1, the J gene TRBJ1-2, with D tentatively TRBD1 (5 bases). Per germline, CDR1 SQVTM and CDR2 ANQGSEA. This CDR3 has 13 amino acids. V dropped 4 bases and J dropped 8 bases, with 17 bases sitting between them. The CDR3 region is CSVVKGLEKGYTF. CDR3 DNA sequence: TGCAGCGTTGTGAAGGGGCTCGAAAAAGGCTACACCTTC. Based on the CDR3 plus reference TRBV29-1 and TRBJ1-2, the full variable domain is SAVISQKPSRDICQRGTSLTIQCQVDSQVTMMFWYRQQPGQSLTLIATANQGSEATYESGFVIDKFPISRPNLTFSTLTVSNMSPEDSSIYLCSVVKGLEKGYTFGSGTRLTVV.